The entry that follows covers one TCR beta chain sequence. Blood RNA came from unsorted whole blood; germline DNA was also extracted. These data originate in a study of tumor-infiltrating lymphocytes in primary liver carcinoma. Overall study: Staging of the tumors gave T1-T3 N0M0, with widths of roughly 4.2 to 11 cm.

The CDR3 length is 14 residues. With V trimmed by 2 bases and J by 7 bases, 4 bases remained unmatched. Germline V gene sequence: CDR1 LGHNA, CDR2 YNFKEQ. TCR beta cDNA was reverse-transcribed from about 500 ng of total RNA. The reaction used a constant-region primer and ProtoScript II reverse transcriptase. Construction of TCR beta libraries relied on three successive nested multiplex PCR rounds employing slightly modified ARM-PCR. TRBV1-TRBV30 forward primers paired with a C-beta reverse primer drove the first two PCR rounds, approximately 11 cycles each. MiXCR, applied by TCRdb to the multiplex PCR reads, yields one record per CDR3 protein. The sample shows 300,000 to 400,000 distinct CDR3 sequences, approximately 64% of them seen only once.

This TCR was sampled from a middle-aged man with primary liver carcinoma and hepatitis B virus infection. The chain joins TRBV4-2 to TRBJ1-2; 10 bases align to TRBD1. Sequencing was performed on peripheral blood. The CDR3 spells CASSQSGQGGGYTF. The CDR3 nucleotides are TGTGCCAGCAGCCAATCTGGACAGGGGGGTGGCTACACCTTC.